The present TCR beta chain was sequenced within a study of blood T cell repertoires in COVID-19. Overall study context: Sample material is recorded as cDNA or gDNA derived from T cells, B-cell-depleted T cells, or PBMCs.

This CDR3 has 12 residues. V lost 2 bases and J 5 bases, leaving 7 bases between the germline ends. From germline, CDR1 is LGHDT and CDR2 YNNKEL (reference sequence). Using immunoSEQ multiplex PCR, the repertoire was profiled, and TCRdb retains in-frame clones only, with some absent. The sample lists under 150,000 clones; around 90% were seen once. The sample consisted of peripheral blood. V is TRBV3-1 (or the pseudogene TRBV3-2) and J is TRBJ2-7, with D unresolved. The sequence came from a woman between 50 and 59 years old with acute or convalescent COVID-19. The CDR3 loop is CASSQRENEQYF. DNA of the CDR3: TGTGCCAGCAGCCAAAGAGAAAACGAGCAGTACTTC.